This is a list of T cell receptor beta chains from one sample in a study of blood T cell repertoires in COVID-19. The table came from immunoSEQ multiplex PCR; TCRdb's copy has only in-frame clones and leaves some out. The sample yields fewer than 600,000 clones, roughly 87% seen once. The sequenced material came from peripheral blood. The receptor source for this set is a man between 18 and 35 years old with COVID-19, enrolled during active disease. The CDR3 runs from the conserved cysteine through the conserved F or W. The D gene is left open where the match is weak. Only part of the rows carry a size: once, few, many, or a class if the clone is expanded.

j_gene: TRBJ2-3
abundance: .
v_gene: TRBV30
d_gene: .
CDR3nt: TGTGCCTGGAGTCTTGGGGGCCCAGATACGCAGTATTTT
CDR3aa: CAWSLGGPDTQYF

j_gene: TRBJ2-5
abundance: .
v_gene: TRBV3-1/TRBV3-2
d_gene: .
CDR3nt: TGTGCCAGCAGCCTCGAGGCGATCATAACGGGGACCCAGTACTTC
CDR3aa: CASSLEAIITGTQYF

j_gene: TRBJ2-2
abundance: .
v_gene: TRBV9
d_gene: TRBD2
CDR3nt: TGTGCCAGCAGCCCCGGGGCGGGAGCTAGCGGGGAGCTGTTTTTT
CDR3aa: CASSPGAGASGELFF

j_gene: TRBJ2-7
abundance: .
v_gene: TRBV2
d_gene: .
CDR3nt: TGTGCCAGCAGTGAGGCCAGCTACGAGCAGTACTTC
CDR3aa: CASSEASYEQYF

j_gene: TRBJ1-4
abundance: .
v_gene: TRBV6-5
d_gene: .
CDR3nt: TGTGCCAGCAGTCCCGGAGGCAGGGGTGGGGAAAAACTGTTTTTT
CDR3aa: CASSPGGRGGEKLFF

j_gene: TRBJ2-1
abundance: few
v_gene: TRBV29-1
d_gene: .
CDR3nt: TGCAGCGCTGTAATACCTACCTACAATGAGCAGTTCTTC
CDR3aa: CSAVIPTYNEQFF

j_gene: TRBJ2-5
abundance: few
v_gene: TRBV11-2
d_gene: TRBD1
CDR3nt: TGTGCCAGCAGCCCGGGACAGGCCCAAGAGACCCAGTACTTC
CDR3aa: CASSPGQAQETQYF

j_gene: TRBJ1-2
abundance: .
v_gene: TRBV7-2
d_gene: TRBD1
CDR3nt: TGTGCCAGCAGCTCTCGGACAGGAAATCAAGTTAACTATGGCTACACCTTC
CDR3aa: CASSSRTGNQVNYGYTF

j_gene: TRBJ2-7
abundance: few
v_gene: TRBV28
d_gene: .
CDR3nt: TGTGCCAGCACCACGCAGAGAGGGAGTATCAACGAGCAGTACTTC
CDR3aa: CASTTQRGSINEQYF

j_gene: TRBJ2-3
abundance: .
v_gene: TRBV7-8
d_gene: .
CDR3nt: TGTGCCAGCAGCTTCTACGGGAGAGGAGGAGATACGCAGTATTTT
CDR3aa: CASSFYGRGGDTQYF

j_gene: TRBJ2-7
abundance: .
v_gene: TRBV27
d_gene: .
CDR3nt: TGTGCCAGCAGTTTGGCGAGGGCGGTATCCTACGAGCAGTACTTC
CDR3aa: CASSLARAVSYEQYF

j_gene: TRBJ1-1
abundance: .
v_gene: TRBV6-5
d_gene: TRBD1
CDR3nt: TGTGCCAGCAGCTGGGACAGGTTGAACACTGAAGCTTTCTTT
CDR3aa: CASSWDRLNTEAFF

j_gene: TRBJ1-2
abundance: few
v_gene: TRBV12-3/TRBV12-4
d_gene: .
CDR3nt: TGTGCCAGCACTCCAGGTGGGGCGCATGGCTACACCTTC
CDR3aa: CASTPGGAHGYTF

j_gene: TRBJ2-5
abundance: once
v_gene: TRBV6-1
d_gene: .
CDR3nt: TGTGCCAGCAGTGAAGGGGCCGGGACACAAGAGACCCAGTACTTC
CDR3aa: CASSEGAGTQETQYF

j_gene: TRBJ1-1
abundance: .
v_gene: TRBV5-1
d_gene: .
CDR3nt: TGCGCCAGCAGCTTGGAGGGGGTGGCTTTCTTT
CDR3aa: CASSLEGVAFF

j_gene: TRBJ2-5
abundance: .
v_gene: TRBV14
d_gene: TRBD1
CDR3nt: TGTGCCAGCAGCCAAAGGATGGGACAGGGACAAGAGACCCAGTACTTC
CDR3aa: CASSQRMGQGQETQYF

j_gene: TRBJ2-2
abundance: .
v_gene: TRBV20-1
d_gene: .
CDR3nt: TGCAGAGGAGGAACCGGGGAGCTGTTTTTT
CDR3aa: CRGGTGELFF

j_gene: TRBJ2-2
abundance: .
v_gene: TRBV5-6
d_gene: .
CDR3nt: TGTGCCAGCAGCTTGGCTGTCGGGGAGCTGTTTTTT
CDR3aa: CASSLAVGELFF

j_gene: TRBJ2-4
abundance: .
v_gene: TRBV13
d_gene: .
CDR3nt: TGTGCCAGCAGCTTAGGGGCGGGACGGTTGGATGACATTCAGTACTTC
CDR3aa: CASSLGAGRLDDIQYF

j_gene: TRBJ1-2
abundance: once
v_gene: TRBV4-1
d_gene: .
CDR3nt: TGCGCCAGCAGCCAAGATACAGGGTTCTATGGCTACACCTTC
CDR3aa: CASSQDTGFYGYTF

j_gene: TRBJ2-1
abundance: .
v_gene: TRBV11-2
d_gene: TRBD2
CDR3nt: TGTGCCAGCGTTGTGACTAGCGCATCCTACTACTACAATGAGCAGTTCTTC
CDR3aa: CASVVTSASYYYNEQFF

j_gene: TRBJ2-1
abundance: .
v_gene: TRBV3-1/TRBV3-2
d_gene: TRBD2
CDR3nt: TGTGCCAGCAGCCAAAAAGTAGCGGGGAAGAATAATGAGCAGTTCTTC
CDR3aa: CASSQKVAGKNNEQFF

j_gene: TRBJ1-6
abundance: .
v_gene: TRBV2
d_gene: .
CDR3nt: TGTGCCAGCAGCGGGACCCAGGGGAATTCACCCCTCCACTTT
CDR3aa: CASSGTQGNSPLHF

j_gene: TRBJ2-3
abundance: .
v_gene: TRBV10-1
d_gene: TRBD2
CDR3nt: TGCGCCAGCACCCGAGCGGGGACAGATACGCAGTATTTT
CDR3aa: CASTRAGTDTQYF

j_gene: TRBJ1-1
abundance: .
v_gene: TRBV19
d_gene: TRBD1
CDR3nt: TGTGCCAGTAGTTTTAGACAGGGAGAGACTGAAGCTTTCTTT
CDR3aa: CASSFRQGETEAFF

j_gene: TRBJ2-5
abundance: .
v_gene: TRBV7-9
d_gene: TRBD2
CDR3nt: TGTGCCAGCACCGGGGGGAAAGAGACCCAGTACTTC
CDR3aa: CASTGGKETQYF

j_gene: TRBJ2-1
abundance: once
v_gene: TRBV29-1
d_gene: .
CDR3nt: TGCAGCGTTGAAAGAACAGGACACACCAATGAGCAGTTCTTC
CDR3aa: CSVERTGHTNEQFF

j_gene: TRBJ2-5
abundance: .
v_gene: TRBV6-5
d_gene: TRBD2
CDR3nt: TGTGCCAGCAGTAGGACTAGCGGGAGGCAAGAGACCCAGTACTTC
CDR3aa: CASSRTSGRQETQYF

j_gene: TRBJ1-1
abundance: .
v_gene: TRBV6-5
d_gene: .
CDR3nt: TGTGCCAGCCGGGGGCGGGGGGTGAACACTGAAGCTTTCTTT
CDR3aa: CASRGRGVNTEAFF

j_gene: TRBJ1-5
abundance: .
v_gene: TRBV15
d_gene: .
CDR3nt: TGTGCCACCAGCAGACGACAGGCTAATCAGCCCCAGCATTTT
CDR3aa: CATSRRQANQPQHF

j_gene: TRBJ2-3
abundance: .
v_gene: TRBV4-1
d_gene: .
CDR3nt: TGCGCCAGCAGCCACGCCCGAGGAGATCTCAGCACAGATACGCAGTATTTT
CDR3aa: CASSHARGDLSTDTQYF

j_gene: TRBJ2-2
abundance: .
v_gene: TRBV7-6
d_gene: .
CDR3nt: TGTGCCAGCAGCTTAAGCACAGGGAACACCGGGGAGCTGTTTTTT
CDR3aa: CASSLSTGNTGELFF

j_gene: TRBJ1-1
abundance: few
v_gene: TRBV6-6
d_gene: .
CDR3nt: TGTGCCAGCAGTTCCCAAAACACTGAAGCTTTCTTT
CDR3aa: CASSSQNTEAFF

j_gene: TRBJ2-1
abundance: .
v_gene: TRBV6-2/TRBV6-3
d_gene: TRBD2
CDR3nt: TGTGCCAGCAGTTACACGGGGGGGCTCAATGAGCAGTTCTTC
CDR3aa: CASSYTGGLNEQFF

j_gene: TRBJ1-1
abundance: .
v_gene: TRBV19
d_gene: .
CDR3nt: TGTGCCAGTAGTTCCCAAACAGGGACTGAAGCTTTCTTT
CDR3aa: CASSSQTGTEAFF

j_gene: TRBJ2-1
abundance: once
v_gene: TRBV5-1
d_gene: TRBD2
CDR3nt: TGCGCCAGCAGCGCCAGCGGGGATTACAATGAGCAGTTCTTC
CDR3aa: CASSASGDYNEQFF

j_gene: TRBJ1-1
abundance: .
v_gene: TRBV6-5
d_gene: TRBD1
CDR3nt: TGTGCCAGCAGCAAACGGGACAGGGGGAACACTGAAGCTTTCTTT
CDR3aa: CASSKRDRGNTEAFF

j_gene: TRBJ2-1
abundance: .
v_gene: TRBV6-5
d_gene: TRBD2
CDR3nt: TGTGCCAGCAGACGACTAGCGGGGAGGGATGAGCAGTTCTTC
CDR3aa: CASRRLAGRDEQFF

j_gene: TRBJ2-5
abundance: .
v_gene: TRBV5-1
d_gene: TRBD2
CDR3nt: TGCGCCAGCAGCCTTAGACTAGCGGAAGAGACCCAGTACTTC
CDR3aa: CASSLRLAEETQYF

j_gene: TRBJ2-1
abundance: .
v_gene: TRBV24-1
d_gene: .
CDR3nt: TGTGCCACCAGTCCGGGTGGTGTGGGCCTAGCGCCAGACAATGAGCAGTTCTTC
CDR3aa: CATSPGGVGLAPDNEQFF

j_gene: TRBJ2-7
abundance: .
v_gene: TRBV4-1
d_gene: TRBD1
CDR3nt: TGCGCCAGCAGCCAGGGGACAGGATGGAGATACGAGCAGTACTTC
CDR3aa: CASSQGTGWRYEQYF

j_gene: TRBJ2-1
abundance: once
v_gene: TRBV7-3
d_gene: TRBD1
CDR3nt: TGTGCCAGCAGCCCGCAGGGGGCCCCTTACAATGAGCAGTTCTTC
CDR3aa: CASSPQGAPYNEQFF

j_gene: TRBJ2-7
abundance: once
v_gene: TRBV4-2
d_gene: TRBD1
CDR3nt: TGTGCCAGCAGCCCGGACAGGGCGTTTGGTGAGCAGTACTTC
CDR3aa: CASSPDRAFGEQYF

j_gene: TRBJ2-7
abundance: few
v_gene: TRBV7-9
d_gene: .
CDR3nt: TGTGCCAGCAGCTTAAGGTCGGGGACTTTATCCGAGCAGTACTTC
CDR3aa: CASSLRSGTLSEQYF

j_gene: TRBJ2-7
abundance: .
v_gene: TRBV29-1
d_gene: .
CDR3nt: TGCAGCGTTGTCGGGGCGGGGCACTACGAGCAGTACTTC
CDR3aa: CSVVGAGHYEQYF

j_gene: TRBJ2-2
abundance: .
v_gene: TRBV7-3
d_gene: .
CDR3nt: TGTGCCAGCAGTCAATATACAGGGTACACCGGGGAGCTGTTTTTT
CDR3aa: CASSQYTGYTGELFF

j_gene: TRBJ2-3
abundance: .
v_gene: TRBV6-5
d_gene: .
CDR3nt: TGTGCCAGCAAGGGGGTGGGGTTCCTTACGCAGTATTTT
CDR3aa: CASKGVGFLTQYF

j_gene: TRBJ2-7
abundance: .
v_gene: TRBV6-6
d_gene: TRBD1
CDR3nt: TGTGCCAGCAGCCGGCTAGGGACAGGGCTCTACGAGCAGTACTTC
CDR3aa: CASSRLGTGLYEQYF

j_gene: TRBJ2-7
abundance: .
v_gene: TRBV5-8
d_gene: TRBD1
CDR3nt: TGTGCCAGCAGCCCCCGACAGGGACCCTACGAGCAGTACTTC
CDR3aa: CASSPRQGPYEQYF

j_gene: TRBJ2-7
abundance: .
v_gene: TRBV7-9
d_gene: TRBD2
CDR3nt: TGTGCCAGCAGCTTAGAGCCCTCAAAGGGAGGGAACTCCTACGAGCAGTACTTC
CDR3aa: CASSLEPSKGGNSYEQYF

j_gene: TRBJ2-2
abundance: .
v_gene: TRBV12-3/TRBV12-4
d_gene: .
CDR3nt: TGTGCCAGCAGCCCAGTTAACACCGGGGAGCTGTTTTTT
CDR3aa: CASSPVNTGELFF

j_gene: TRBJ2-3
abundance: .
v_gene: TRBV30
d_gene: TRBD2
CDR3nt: TGTGCCTGGAGTGTAGTGGTGTGGAAGCGGGAGGCAGATACGCAGTATTTT
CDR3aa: CAWSVVVWKREADTQYF